This TCR beta chain was captured by sequencing in a study of shared clonotypes between healthy human individuals. The study's findings and limits: Compared with clonotypes that all four donors shared, non-shared clonotypes had lower generation probabilities. Sampling used blood alone; tissue repertoires probably differ.

Assay used: immunoSEQ multiplex PCR; TCRdb lists only in-frame clones, some missing. The sample contains about 1 million clones, about three quarters of which appear only once. CDR1 and CDR2 (germline): ENHRY, SYGVKD. CDR3 size: 15 residues. The junction had 5 bases not matched to a gene; V was cut back by 5 bases and J by 2 bases. A CD45RA-negative memory subset and a CD45RA+ naive subset were separated from the CD4+ cells. In the case of this clone: The antigen is unknown.

The chain employs TRBV10-3 and TRBJ1-3, with TRBD1 matching over 8 bases. Sequencing used memory CD4+ T cells sorted from blood. Indicated subset: CD45RA-negative fraction. The clonotype was recovered from a man younger than 30 in good health. CDR3: CAISSPDRAGNTIYF. CDR3 nucleotides: TGTGCCATCAGTTCCCCGGACAGGGCTGGAAACACCATATATTTT.